This T cell receptor (beta chain) stems from a study of early T cells in non-severe SARS-CoV-2 infection. This clonotype showed up many times. Molecules of cDNA were individually given unique molecular identifiers that were attached to them. TCRdb re-called the 5' RACE reads through MiXCR, storing one row per CDR3 protein. The sample contains around 50,000 distinct CDR3 sequences, approximately 12% of which appear only once. The J segment lost 5 bases and the V segment lost 6 bases, leaving 25 bases of the junction unmatched. This CDR3 region has 20 residues. This receptor was identified in an adult who was a healthcare worker with PCR-confirmed SARS-CoV-2 infection or an uninfected control (not recorded which). The gene calls are TRBV12-3 or TRBV12-4 and TRBJ2-3; 8 bases fit TRBD2. The sample consisted of whole blood. CDR3 nucleotide sequence: TGTGCCAGCAGCTCTCCCTCACAGGACCTTATGGGGACTAGTGGAGATACGCAGTATTTT. It encodes CASSSPSQDLMGTSGDTQYF.